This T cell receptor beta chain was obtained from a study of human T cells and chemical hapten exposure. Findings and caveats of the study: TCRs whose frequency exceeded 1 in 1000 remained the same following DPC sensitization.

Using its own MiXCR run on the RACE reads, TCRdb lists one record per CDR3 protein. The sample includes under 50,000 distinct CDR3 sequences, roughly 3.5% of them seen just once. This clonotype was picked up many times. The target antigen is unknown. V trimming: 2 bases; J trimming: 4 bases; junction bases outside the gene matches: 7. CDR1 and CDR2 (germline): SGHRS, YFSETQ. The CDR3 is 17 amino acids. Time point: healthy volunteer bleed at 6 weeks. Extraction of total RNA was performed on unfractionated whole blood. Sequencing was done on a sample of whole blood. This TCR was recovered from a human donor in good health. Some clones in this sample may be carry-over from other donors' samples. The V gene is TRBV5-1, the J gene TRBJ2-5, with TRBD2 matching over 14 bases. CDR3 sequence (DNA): TGCGCCAGCAGCTTTAGAGGACTAGCGGGAGGTCCAGAGACCCAGTACTTC. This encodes CASSFRGLAGGPETQYF. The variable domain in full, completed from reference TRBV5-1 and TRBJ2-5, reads KAGVTQTPRYLIKTRGQQVTLSCSPISGHRSVSWYQQTPGQGLQFLFEYFSETQRNKGNFPGRFSGRQFSNSRSEMNVSTLELGDSALYLCASSFRGLAGGPETQYFGPGTRLLVL.